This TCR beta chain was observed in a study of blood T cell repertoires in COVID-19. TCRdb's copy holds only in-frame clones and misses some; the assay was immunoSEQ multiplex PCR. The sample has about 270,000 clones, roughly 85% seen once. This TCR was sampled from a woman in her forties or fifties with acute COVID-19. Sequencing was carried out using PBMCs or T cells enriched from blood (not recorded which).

The CDR3 DNA is TGCGCCAGCACTTTGGGCACCGAGAACACTGAAGCTTTCTTT. It encodes CASTLGTENTEAFF. The chain has TRBV5-1 and TRBJ1-1; D call uncertain. Germline-derived CDR1 and CDR2 are SGHRS and YFSETQ. The CDR3 extends over 14 amino acids. V was cut by 6 bases and J by 1 base, with 13 bases left in between. The full variable domain, its missing parts supplied by reference TRBV5-1 and TRBJ1-1, is KAGVTQTPRYLIKTRGQQVTLSCSPISGHRSVSWYQQTPGQGLQFLFEYFSETQRNKGNFPGRFSGRQFSNSRSEMNVSTLELGDSALYLCASTLGTENTEAFFGQGTRLTVV.